The 26 T cell receptor beta chains below all came from one sample that was sequenced in a study of metastatic and nonmetastatic thyroid tumors. Thyroid surgery was performed in patients who had received no treatment beforehand. TCRdb re-called clones from the PCR reads using MiXCR. The table shows some 29,000 clones, with approximately 16% occurring only once. Sequencing was performed on blood. The receptors come from a female donor with papillary thyroid cancer or a benign thyroid nodule (not recorded which). Some clones in this sample may be carry-over from other donors' samples.

The table lists this clone with many counts. The chain employs TRBV10-2 and TRBJ1-4; 8 bases align to TRBD1. Per germline, CDR1 WSHSY and CDR2 SAAADI. V was clipped by 6 bases and J by 4 bases; unmatched bases: 16. The CDR3 has 18 amino acids. Here the CDR3 reads CASRYRDRSEVGNEKLFF. CDR3 nucleotides: TGCGCCAGCAGATACCGGGACAGGTCTGAAGTGGGTAATGAAAAACTGTTTTTT.

In this sample, this clone is large. The chain combines TRBV28 with TRBJ2-5; the D gene is possibly TRBD1 (6 bases). The V end lost 5 bases, the J end lost 3 bases, and 16 bases lay between the germline ends. CDR1 and CDR2 (germline): MDHEN, SYDVKM. This CDR3 has 15 residues. The CDR3 nucleotides read TGTGCCAGCAGTCCTAGGGACATGAGAAAAGAGACCCAGTACTTC. Encoded protein: CASSPRDMRKETQYF.

This clone occurred many times. The rearrangement links TRBV3-1 to TRBJ2-1; D gene uncertain. With 1 base removed from V and 8 bases from J, the gap between germline ends came to 6 bases. CDR1 and CDR2 from the germline V gene are LGHDT and YNNKEL (reference sequence). The CDR3 covers 12 residues. The CDR3 region has the DNA TGTGCCAGCAGCCAAGGGTTGGATGAGCAGTTCTTC. This sequence encodes CASSQGLDEQFF.

This CDR3 is CASTKRPGLDTYEQYF. In DNA, the CDR3 is TGTGCCAGCACCAAGAGACCGGGTCTCGATACCTACGAGCAGTACTTC. This sequence joins TRBV6-1 and TRBJ2-7; no reliable D call. Germline V lookup: CDR1 MNHNS, CDR2 SASEGT. The CDR3 consists of 16 residues. V lost 7 bases, J lost 2 bases, and 21 bases lay in between.

The chain combines TRBV30 with TRBJ1-6; 9 bases align to TRBD1. The CDR3 is made up of 15 amino acids. With 4 bases clipped from V and 6 bases from J, the junction kept 7 bases outside the gene matches. Germline V gene lookup returns CDR1 GTSNPN and CDR2 SVGIG (reference sequence). The CDR3 reads CAWNLMGQGNSPLHF. The CDR3 nucleotides read TGTGCCTGGAACCTGATGGGACAGGGTAATTCACCCCTCCACTTT.

This clone was counted at least ten times. One junction end disagrees with the germline gene, perhaps due to a read error. The CDR3 loop reads CASSLGDRVNEAFF. CDR3 nucleotide sequence: TGCGCCAGCAGTTTGGGGGACAGGGTCAATGAAGCTTTCTTT. V gene TRBV5-1 combines with J gene TRBJ1-1; 9 bases align to TRBD1. CDR1 SGHRS and CDR2 YFSETQ come from the germline V gene. The CDR3 contains 14 residues. The full variable domain, its missing parts supplied by reference TRBV5-1 and TRBJ1-1, is KAGVTQTPRYLIKTRGQQVTLSCSPISGHRSVSWYQQTPGQGLQFLFEYFSETQRNKGNFPGRFSGRQFSNSRSEMNVSTLELGDSALYLCASSLGDRVNEAFFGQGTRLTVV.

This clone has a handful of counts. Compared with germline, one end of the junction differs, possibly owing to a read error. The rearrangement joins TRBV7-8 to TRBJ2-2, with D unresolved. In germline, CDR1 is SGHVS, CDR2 FQNEAQ. The CDR3 covers 16 residues. The CDR3 sequence is CASSLWPSYTTGQLFF. The DNA for the CDR3 is TGTGCCAGCAGCTTATGGCCCAGCTACACCACCGGGCAGCTGTTTTTT.

By sample share, this clone is medium-sized (0.01 to 0.1%). This chain links TRBV5-1 with TRBJ1-3; 8 nucleotides agree with TRBD1. Losses at the gene ends were 0 bases for V and 0 bases for J; bases not matched to a gene: 5. The germline V gene has CDR1 SGHRS and CDR2 YFSETQ. The CDR3 is 17 amino acids. The CDR3 region is CASSLAGTGSSGNTIYF. In DNA form, the CDR3 reads TGCGCCAGCAGCTTGGCCGGGACAGGCAGCTCTGGAAACACCATATATTTT.

Ten or more counts support this clone. The missing conserved phenylalanine or tryptophan at the end of this CDR3 makes a read error likely. Because the CDR3's place on the DNA is in doubt, the DNA is left out and the CDR3 is given as listed by TCRdb. The V gene is TRBV20-1, the J gene TRBJ2-2. The CDR3 length equals 9 residues, ends included. Germline V gives CDR1 DFQATT, CDR2 SNEGSKA (reference sequence). The CDR3 spells CSARETAAG.

This clone was seen ten or more times. The chain couples TRBV6-1 to TRBJ1-1, with D hard to call. The CDR3 loop spans 15 amino acids. The germline V gene has CDR1 MNHNS and CDR2 SASEGT. V was clipped by 6 bases and J by 1 base, with 15 bases between them. This CDR3 is CASRLRAAGNTEAFF. The CDR3, as DNA: TGTGCCAGCAGACTTAGGGCGGCGGGGAACACTGAAGCTTTCTTT.

This clone was counted at least ten times. The chain uses TRBV11-2 and TRBJ2-1; 13 positions match TRBD2. J was trimmed by 3 bases and V by 8 bases; bases with no gene match: 1. Germline-derived CDR1 and CDR2 are SGHAT and FQNNGV. CDR3 size: 14 residues. CDR3 nucleotides: TGTGCCAGCGGACTAGCGGGAGTCTACAATGAGCAGTTCTTC. This translates into CASGLAGVYNEQFF.

Worth noting for this clone: Sequence at one end of the junction differs from germline and may be a read error. CDR3 bases: TGCAGTCCTAGTTTCCGGGAGCTTGCAGATACGCAGTATTTT. The encoded protein is CSPSFRELADTQYF. The genes are TRBV20-1 and TRBJ2-3, with D perhaps TRBD2 (6 bases). The CDR3 extends over 14 amino acids. Germline V gene data show CDR1 as DFQATT and CDR2 as SNEGSKA (reference sequence).

A word on this clone: Relative to the germline gene, one junction end is altered; a read error may explain this. This chain joins TRBV14 and TRBJ2-6, with D uncertain. The germline CDR1 and CDR2 sequences are SGHDN and FVKESK. The CDR3 has 9 amino acids. In DNA, the CDR3 is TGTGCCAGCAGCCAAGATAGGTGGTTC. The encoded protein is CASSQDRWF.

This clone was seen many times. This chain connects TRBV20-1 to TRBJ2-1, with TRBD2 identical over 13 bases. The V gene's germline CDR1 is DFQATT and CDR2 SNEGSKA (reference sequence). The length of the CDR3 is 16 residues. The V and J ends lost 3 bases and 7 bases, in that order; junction bases with no gene match: 9. CDR3 loop: CSARVPRTSGRNEQFF. The CDR3, as DNA: TGCAGTGCTAGGGTCCCTAGGACTAGCGGGAGAAATGAGCAGTTCTTC.

The chain links TRBV6-5 to TRBJ1-1; D perhaps matches TRBD1 (6 bases). Trimming took 2 bases from V and 9 from J, leaving 28 bases between them. The germline gives CDR1 MNHEY, CDR2 SVGAGI. This CDR3 has 18 residues. The CDR3 loop is CASSYGFGSVQGKDKAFF. The CDR3 DNA sequence: TGTGCCAGCAGTTACGGGTTCGGTTCTGTACAGGGAAAGGATAAAGCTTTCTTT.

This clone occurred many times. The rearrangement links TRBV6-1 to TRBJ2-2, with 7 bases that match TRBD1. Germline CDR1 and CDR2: MNHNS and SASEGT. With V trimmed by 6 bases and J by 7 bases, 5 bases remained unmatched. This CDR3 region has 13 residues. CDR3 nucleotides: TGTGCCAGCAGACGGGACAGTTTCGGGGAGCTGTTTTTT. Encoded protein: CASRRDSFGELFF.

The V call is TRBV7-8, the J call TRBJ1-5; 9 positions match TRBD1. Germline V lookup: CDR1 SGHVS, CDR2 FQNEAQ. The J segment lost 4 bases and the V segment lost 5 bases, leaving 12 bases of the junction unmatched. This CDR3 has 17 residues. CDR3 region: CASSAKPRDRVNQPQHF. The CDR3, as DNA: TGTGCCAGCAGCGCAAAACCACGGGACAGGGTTAATCAGCCCCAGCATTTT.

By share, this clone ranks as medium-sized. The V call is TRBV20-1, the J call TRBJ1-6; tentatively, D is TRBD1 (6 bases). Trimming cost V 1 base and J 13 bases, with 20 bases left between them. This CDR3 is 15 amino acids long. Per germline, CDR1 DFQATT and CDR2 SNEGSKA (reference sequence). The CDR3 protein is CSARVPDRRGSPLHF. CDR3 sequence (DNA): TGCAGTGCTAGAGTACCCGACAGGAGGGGTTCCCCCCTCCACTTT.

In DNA form, the CDR3 reads TGTGCCAGCAGTGAAGAACAGCGGGAGCTCGAGCAGTACTTC. The encoded protein is CASSEEQRELEQYF. The rearrangement joins TRBV2 to TRBJ2-7, with 8 bases that match TRBD2. The CDR3 has 14 residues. The trim removed 1 base at V and 6 bases at J, leaving 5 bases unmatched. Germline CDR1 is SNHLY and CDR2 is FYNNEI.

This clone was seen many times. The chain's CDR3 is CASSLDTSGTKGQYF. The CDR3 region has the DNA TGTGCCAGCAGCTTGGATACTAGCGGTACAAAGGGGCAGTACTTC. The chain couples TRBV5-6 to TRBJ2-7; TRBD2 aligns across 8 bases. Germline CDR1 is SGHDT and CDR2 is YYEEEE. V shed 0 bases and J 9 bases; nucleotides not matched to a gene: 11. This CDR3 region has 15 residues.

V gene TRBV27 combines with J gene TRBJ2-3; D uncertain. V lost 0 bases, J lost 2 bases, and 6 bases lay in between. The CDR3 is 14 residues long. Germline V gene sequence: CDR1 MNHEY, CDR2 SMNVEV (reference sequence). In DNA form, the CDR3 reads TGTGCCAGCAGTTTATCCACCGCCACAGATACGCAGTATTTT. Translated: CASSLSTATDTQYF.

The chain uses TRBV11-2 and TRBJ2-5; D is unclear. This CDR3 is built from 12 residues. The germline V and J ends were trimmed by 0 bases and 4 bases, with 3 bases remaining between them. The V gene's germline CDR1 is SGHAT and CDR2 FQNNGV. The CDR3 is CASSLDVETQYF. The CDR3 DNA is TGTGCCAGCAGCTTAGATGTAGAGACCCAGTACTTC.

This clone was seen only a few times. A much larger clone lies one base from this, so it may be a read error. The CDR3 carries no conserved terminal phenylalanine or tryptophan, so it likely arises from a read error. The chain carries TRBV29-1 and TRBJ1-1; unclear D gene. Germline values: CDR1 SQVTM, CDR2 ANQGSEA. V was shortened by 1 base and J by 6 bases, with 12 bases between the two germline ends. The CDR3 totals 13 residues. In DNA form, the CDR3 reads TGCAGCGTTGAAGGAGGGTTTCGGGCTGAAGCTTTCTCT. Its protein is CSVEGGFRAEAFS.

At least ten counts were recorded for this clone. The V and J genes are TRBV28 and TRBJ1-4, with D hard to call. Trimming pared 3 bases from V and 5 bases from J, leaving 10 bases between. This CDR3 contains 14 residues. Germline CDR1 and CDR2: MDHEN and SYDVKM. CDR3 DNA sequence: TGTGCCAGCAGTTTGATGCAGACGAATGAAAAACTGTTTTTT. The encoded protein is CASSLMQTNEKLFF. The full variable domain, with the rest looked up from reference TRBV28 and TRBJ1-4, is DVKVTQSSRYLVKRTGEKVFLECVQDMDHENMFWYRQDPGLGLRLIYFSYDVKMKEKGDIPEGYSVSREKKERFSLILESASTNQTSMYLCASSLMQTNEKLFFGSGTQLSVL.

This clone was recorded at least ten times. This chain links TRBV5-1 with TRBJ2-2; D may be TRBD2 (6 bases). The V gene lost 1 base and the J gene lost 3 bases, with 13 bases spanning the gap. This CDR3 spans 16 amino acids. The germline V gene encodes CDR1 SGHRS and CDR2 YFSETQ. This CDR3 reads CASSLNVAAYTGELFF. CDR3 coding DNA: TGCGCCAGCAGCTTGAACGTAGCGGCATACACCGGGGAGCTGTTTTTT.

This clone qualifies as large. The chain employs TRBV18 and TRBJ1-2; D is possibly TRBD1 (6 bases). Germline lookup yields CDR1 KGHSH and CDR2 LQKENI. The CDR3 runs to 15 residues. V lost 0 bases and J lost 1, with 9 bases in between. As DNA, the CDR3 is TGTGCCAGCTCACCACCACAGGGATTTAACTATGGCTACACCTTC. As protein: CASSPPQGFNYGYTF. The variable domain in full, completed from reference TRBV18 and TRBJ1-2, reads NAGVMQNPRHLVRRRGQEARLRCSPMKGHSHVYWYRQLPEEGLKFMVYLQKENIIDESGMPKERFSAEFPKEGPSILRIQQVVRGDSAAYFCASSPPQGFNYGYTFGSGTRLTVV.